A single sample gave rise to the 20 T cell receptor beta chains below, sequenced in a study of T-cell reconstitution after alpha-beta-depleted transplantation in children. Unique molecular identifiers tagged the TCRbeta library. TCRdb redid the calling of the PCR reads with MiXCR, one entry per CDR3 protein. This sample has some 240,000 distinct CDR3 sequences, with around 12% found just once. Sequences were derived from PBMCs from the stem cell graft donor, sampled from the stem cell graft. These receptors were collected from a human donor who donated a stem cell graft to a child with acute lymphoblastic leukemia.

This clonotype appeared a few times. The chain uses TRBV7-9 and TRBJ2-7; the D call may be TRBD1 or TRBD2 (5 bases each). This CDR3 spans 17 amino acids. Germline V gives CDR1 SEHNR, CDR2 FQNEAQ (reference sequence). V lost 3 bases and J lost 5, with 23 bases in between. The CDR3 spells CASSFWPGAPDGDEQYF. CDR3 nucleotides: TGTGCCAGCAGCTTTTGGCCCGGGGCCCCGGACGGCGACGAGCAGTACTTC.

This clonotype was counted ten times or more. The rearrangement uses TRBV4-1 and TRBJ1-1, with D tentatively TRBD1 (5 bases). This CDR3 comprises 13 residues. V shed 4 bases and J shed 4 bases, with 10 bases lying between them. Germline-derived CDR1 and CDR2 are MGHRA and YSYEKL. This CDR3 is CASSRTRGTEAFF. In nucleotides, the CDR3 is TGCGCCAGCAGCCGGACGAGGGGCACTGAAGCTTTCTTT.

At least ten counts were recorded for this clonotype. The chain couples TRBV28 to TRBJ1-5, with D unresolved. The V and J ends lost 4 bases and 9 bases respectively, with 16 bases between them. Germline-derived CDR1 and CDR2 are MDHEN and SYDVKM. This CDR3 has 14 residues. This CDR3 reads CASSSRMRRWPQHF. In DNA, the CDR3 is TGTGCCAGCAGTTCTAGGATGAGACGATGGCCCCAGCATTTT.

J is TRBJ1-4 and V is TRBV7-2; D is uncertain. Trimming took off 2 bases at V and 7 bases at J, with 11 bases between the two ends. The germline V gene encodes CDR1 SGHTA and CDR2 FQGNSA. The CDR3 has 14 amino acids. CDR3 loop: CASSLLRVGEKLFF. The CDR3 DNA is TGTGCCAGCAGCTTATTAAGGGTTGGTGAAAAACTGTTTTTT.

At least ten counts were recorded for this clonotype. V and J are TRBV12-3 or TRBV12-4 and TRBJ2-1; no definite D call. V was trimmed by 3 bases and J by 6 bases, leaving 6 bases between them. The CDR3 loop spans 12 amino acids. The CDR3: CASSFFSNEQFF. CDR3 sequence (DNA): TGTGCCAGCAGTTTCTTTAGCAATGAGCAGTTCTTC.

At least ten counts were recorded for this clonotype. The chain couples TRBV7-9 to TRBJ1-1, with a weak D call TRBD1 (5 bases). CDR1 SEHNR and CDR2 FQNEAQ come from the germline V gene (reference sequence). V was shortened by 4 bases and J by 2 bases, with 14 bases between the two germline ends. The CDR3 runs to 15 residues. The CDR3 here is CASSYLPGTNTEAFF. The CDR3, as DNA: TGTGCCAGCAGCTACCTCCCCGGGACCAACACTGAAGCTTTCTTT. The full variable domain, in which reference TRBV7-9 and TRBJ1-1 provide the parts outside the CDR3, is DTGVSQNPRHKITKRGQNVTFRCDPISEHNRLYWYRQTLGQGPEFLTYFQNEAQLEKSRLLSDRFSAERPKGSFSTLEIQRTEQGDSAMYLCASSYLPGTNTEAFFGQGTRLTVV.

This clonotype showed up many times. The chain combines TRBV3-1 with TRBJ1-1; tentatively, D is TRBD1 (5 bases). Trimming left V 4 bases short and J 0 bases short, with 12 bases between. CDR1 and CDR2 from the germline V gene are LGHDT and YNNKEL (reference sequence). This CDR3 is 15 amino acids long. The CDR3 region has the DNA TGTGCCAGCAGCCCCATATCAGGGATGAACACTGAAGCTTTCTTT. Its protein is CASSPISGMNTEAFF. Variable domain in full (rest from reference TRBV3-1 and TRBJ1-1): DTAVSQTPKYLVTQMGNDKSIKCEQNLGHDTMYWYKQDSKKFLKIMFSYNNKELIINETVPNRFSPKSPDKAHLNLHINSLELGDSAVYFCASSPISGMNTEAFFGQGTRLTVV.

This clonotype has at least ten counts. V usage is TRBV7-9 and J usage is TRBJ1-1; maybe TRBD1 (5 bases). Looked up from germline, CDR1 is SEHNR and CDR2 is FQNEAQ (reference sequence). This CDR3 region has 12 residues. The V end was cut by 1 base, the J end by 8 bases, with 8 bases between. This chain's CDR3 is CASSLEGREAFF. The DNA for the CDR3 is TGTGCCAGCAGCTTAGAGGGGCGCGAAGCTTTCTTT.

The table lists this clonotype with many counts. This rearrangement joins TRBV4-3 to TRBJ2-1; D perhaps matches TRBD2 (7 bases). This CDR3 comprises 16 residues. Per the germline V gene, CDR1 is LGHNA and CDR2 is YSLEER. Trimming pared 0 bases from V and 10 bases from J, leaving 19 bases between. CDR3 sequence: CASSQDLLSGTQEQFF. The CDR3 nucleotides read TGCGCCAGCAGCCAAGATCTCTTAAGCGGGACACAGGAGCAGTTCTTC.

Ten or more counts support this clonotype. The V gene is TRBV10-3, the J gene TRBJ2-3, with D perhaps matching TRBD2 (5 bases). Trimming took 2 bases from V and 9 from J, leaving 9 bases between them. The CDR3 has 12 amino acids. The germline CDR1 and CDR2 sequences are ENHRY and SYGVKD. The CDR3 nucleotides are TGTGCCATCAGTGAGCGGGAACGGACGCAGTATTTT. It specifies CAISERERTQYF.

Many counts were recorded for this clonotype. The CDR3 reads CASRGLAELIYNEQFF. CDR3 coding DNA: TGTGCCAGCAGGGGACTAGCGGAACTAATTTACAATGAGCAGTTCTTC. This sequence joins TRBV12-3 or TRBV12-4 and TRBJ2-1, with 11 positions matching TRBD2. With 6 bases clipped from V and 4 bases from J, the junction kept 8 bases outside the gene matches. The CDR3 contains 16 residues.

This clonotype has at least ten counts. J is TRBJ2-5 and V is TRBV20-1; D is possibly TRBD1 (6 bases). The CDR3 consists of 15 residues. The germline V and J ends were trimmed by 0 bases and 2 bases, with 13 bases remaining between them. CDR1 and CDR2 (germline): DFQATT, SNEGSKA (reference sequence). The CDR3, as DNA: TGCAGTGCTAGAGATCCTAGGGACATACAAGAGACCCAGTACTTC. Its translation: CSARDPRDIQETQYF.

This clonotype occurred many times. V gene TRBV18 combines with J gene TRBJ1-4; a possible D gene is TRBD1 (5 bases). Germline V gene sequence: CDR1 KGHSH, CDR2 LQKENI. The CDR3 totals 13 residues. Trimming took off 3 bases at V and 7 bases at J, with 9 bases between the two ends. This CDR3 reads CASSPEGSEKLFF. In nucleotides, the CDR3 is TGTGCCAGCTCACCTGAGGGGAGTGAAAAACTGTTTTTT.

The chain couples TRBV12-3 or TRBV12-4 to TRBJ2-2, with D perhaps matching TRBD1 or TRBD2 (5 bases each). The CDR3 covers 16 residues. V gave up 2 bases and J gave up 0 bases, with 10 bases separating them. The CDR3 sequence is CASSLWGFANTGELFF. The CDR3 DNA is TGTGCCAGCAGTTTATGGGGGTTTGCGAACACCGGGGAGCTGTTTTTT.

Many counts were recorded for this clonotype. The chain uses TRBV27 and TRBJ1-1; D not resolved. The CDR3 is 14 amino acids. V lost 5 bases and J lost 0, with 10 bases in between. CDR1 MNHEY and CDR2 SMNVEV come from the germline V gene (reference sequence). The CDR3 region is CASSPGEVNTEAFF. Written as DNA, the CDR3 is TGTGCCAGCAGTCCCGGCGAGGTGAACACTGAAGCTTTCTTT.

The table lists this clonotype with many counts. The V gene is TRBV20-1, the J gene TRBJ1-1, with D perhaps TRBD1 (5 bases). Germline V CDR1 and CDR2: DFQATT, SNEGSKA (reference sequence). This CDR3 comprises 13 residues. V gave up 5 bases and J gave up 2 bases, with 12 bases separating them. The CDR3 sequence: CSALPGLNTEAFF. CDR3 sequence (DNA): TGCAGTGCTCTGCCAGGGTTAAACACTGAAGCTTTCTTT.

The table lists this clonotype with many counts. The CDR3 region has the DNA TGTGCCAGCAGCTTAAGGTCCGGGACAGAAGCAGATACGCAGTATTTT. Translated: CASSLRSGTEADTQYF. V usage is TRBV4-2 and J usage is TRBJ2-3, with 7 bases fitting TRBD1. V was pared by 5 bases and J by 4 bases, with 12 bases of the junction left unmatched. CDR3 length equals 16 residues. Per germline, CDR1 LGHNA and CDR2 YNFKEQ.

The CDR3 is CASSLAYGGQETQYF. DNA of the CDR3: TGCGCCAGCAGCTTGGCGTACGGGGGCCAAGAGACCCAGTACTTC. The chain uses TRBV5-1 and TRBJ2-5, with D possibly being TRBD2 (6 bases). The length of the CDR3 is 15 residues. Between the trimmed V and J ends, which lost 0 bases and 1 base, there was a span of 10 bases. CDR1 and CDR2 (germline): SGHRS, YFSETQ.

In this sample, this clonotype turned up many times. The genes are TRBV5-1 and TRBJ1-2, with unresolved D. CDR1 and CDR2 from the germline V gene are SGHRS and YFSETQ. V was cut by 0 bases and J by 8 bases, with 14 bases left in between. The CDR3 totals 14 residues. The CDR3 DNA sequence: TGCGCCAGCAGCTTGGGGGCAGGAGATAAGGGCTACACCTTC. Amino acids: CASSLGAGDKGYTF.

The genes are TRBV7-2 and TRBJ2-1, with TRBD2 matching over 14 bases. This CDR3 region has 15 residues. Trimming removed 6 bases from V and 4 bases from J; junction bases left unmatched: 2. Germline-derived CDR1 and CDR2 are SGHTA and FQGNSA. This CDR3 reads CASRRLAGGYNEQFF. In nucleotides, the CDR3 is TGTGCCAGCAGGCGACTAGCGGGGGGGTACAATGAGCAGTTCTTC. The whole variable domain, remainder taken from reference TRBV7-2 and TRBJ2-1, is GAGVSQSPSNKVTEKGKDVELRCDPISGHTALYWYRQSLGQGLEFLIYFQGNSAPDKSGLPSDRFSAERTGGSVSTLTIQRTQQEDSAVYLCASRRLAGGYNEQFFGPGTRLTVL.